This T cell receptor beta chain was captured by sequencing in a study of cytomegalovirus exposure and HLA in healthy donors. Looking at the study overall: HLA-typed donors contributed some 83 million unique TCRs, which were held in an early data release. Findings of the study overall: Researchers catalogued 160 or so TCR beta chains as cytomegalovirus-associated. The classifier, whose performance was assessed in both the original and validation cohorts, reportedly diagnosed cytomegalovirus status with high specificity and sensitivity.

Comments on this clone: Its antigen remains unidentified.

Primers for the PCR totalled 60 Vbeta and 13 Jbeta. Profiling relied on immunoSEQ multiplex PCR, and the TCRdb table lists in-frame clones only, not all of them. This sample's table has about 200,000 clones. The clonotype was recovered from a boy aged 5-17 years in good health and CMV-seronegative. Sequenced material: PBMCs.

The CDR3 loop reads CASSPGQGASYGYTF. DNA of the CDR3: TGTGCCAGCAGTCCGGGACAGGGGGCTAGCTATGGCTACACCTTC. The rearrangement joins TRBV28 to TRBJ1-2; 12 positions agree with TRBD1. The CDR3 has 15 amino acids. Per the germline V gene, CDR1 is MDHEN and CDR2 is SYDVKM. Trimming removed 5 bases from V and 4 bases from J; junction bases left unmatched: 5.